The rows below give T cell receptor beta chains drawn from one sample of a study of post-analysis software for immune sequencing data. MiXCR, applied by TCRdb to the PCR reads, yields one record per CDR3 protein. The sample holds about 430,000 distinct CDR3 sequences; 39% are singletons and the top ten take less than 10%. The sequencing input was blood. The receptors were sampled from a girl aged 2 to 10 with multiple sclerosis. Each CDR3 is given with its conserved first and last residue.

cdr3_aa v_call
CASSLARQDYGYTF TRBV5-1
CASSYGPGQPGNQPQHF TRBV6-5
CASSFYGTGGTYNEQFF TRBV28
CSVLWGSYEQYF TRBV29-1
CASSFTGFRSGANVLTF TRBV27
CSARGISERSRGLTKNIQYF TRBV20-1
CASSARGGPYTGELFF TRBV12-3/TRBV12-4
CSAHRLAGPSYNEQFF TRBV20-1
CASRRENNQPQHF TRBV2
CASSQYGGEETQYF TRBV4-2
CASRPWTESYEQYF TRBV27
CSAVARLAGGPYNEQFF TRBV20-1
CASSPGTMGSPLHF TRBV28
CASSLETASYNEQFF TRBV7-2
CASSLIEGDYNEQFF TRBV7-8
CASSWVRDRSYGYTF TRBV6-5
CASSYSHSGEDNEQFF TRBV6-6
CASSGSSSYEQYF TRBV5-1
CSAARDNSYEQYF TRBV29-1
CSARDGQGAGDEQFF TRBV20-1
CASSYSYSVAGGGYEQFF TRBV6-5
CASSSGTGKRQLFF TRBV7-9
CASSLGNFVSYNEQFF TRBV5-1
CASNNLGSDTQYF TRBV7-6
CASSRKGPGANVLTF TRBV7-3
CSAPLPLGYGNQPQHF TRBV20-1
CASSSVPGRRTDTQYF TRBV7-8
CASTPEIFDGYTF TRBV12-3/TRBV12-4
CASSYTGGMQPQHF TRBV27
CASSLAIPEDEQYF TRBV5-1
CASSPEGPYEQYF TRBV12-3/TRBV12-4